This T cell receptor beta chain was observed in a study of blood T cell repertoires in COVID-19. At the level of the study: The United States, Italy and Spain provided the acute and convalescent COVID-19 samples.

Trimming took 7 bases from V and 0 from J; bases not matched to a gene: 3. Germline CDR1 and CDR2: MNHEY and SMNVEV (reference sequence). This CDR3 spans 15 amino acids. In the authors' workflow: Reference gene primer amplification in the assay estimated nucleated cell counts. Produced via immunoSEQ multiplex PCR; TCRdb's table is partial and in-frame only. V and J calls and clone size are those listed in that table; D and trimming were worked out from the DNA. This table holds about 180,000 clones, approximately 86% found once. The table lists this clone with a count of one. The TCR comes from a woman aged 25 to 39 with active or convalescent COVID-19. The chain employs TRBV27 and TRBJ2-7; 13 bases match TRBD2. Source material: peripheral blood. Here the CDR3 reads CASMTSGGHSYEQYF. In DNA, the CDR3 is TGTGCCAGCATGACTAGCGGGGGGCACTCCTACGAGCAGTACTTC.